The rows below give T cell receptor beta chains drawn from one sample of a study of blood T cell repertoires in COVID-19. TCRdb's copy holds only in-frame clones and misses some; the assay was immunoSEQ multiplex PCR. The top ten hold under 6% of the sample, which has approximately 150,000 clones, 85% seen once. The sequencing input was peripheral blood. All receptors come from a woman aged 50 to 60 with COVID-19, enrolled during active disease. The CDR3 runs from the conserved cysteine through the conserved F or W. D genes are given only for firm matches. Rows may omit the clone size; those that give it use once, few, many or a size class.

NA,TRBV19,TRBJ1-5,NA,TGTGCCAGTAGTACCGTGGCTAATCAGCCCCAGCATTTT,CASSTVANQPQHF
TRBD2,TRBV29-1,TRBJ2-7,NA,TGCAGCGTTGGGCTAGCGGGGGGCGCTCGGGACGAGCAGTACTTC,CSVGLAGGARDEQYF
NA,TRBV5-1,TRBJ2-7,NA,TGCGCCAGCAGCTTAGGGACTGGCAAATACGAGCAGTACTTC,CASSLGTGKYEQYF
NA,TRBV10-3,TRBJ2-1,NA,TGTGCCACCCGGGACAACTACAATGAGCAGTTCTTC,CATRDNYNEQFF
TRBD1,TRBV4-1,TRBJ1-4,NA,TGCGCCAGCAGCCTAGAACCCGGGGACAGCAAAAAACCTGAAAAACTGTTTTTT,CASSLEPGDSKKPEKLFF
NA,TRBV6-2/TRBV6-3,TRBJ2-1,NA,TGTGCCAGCAGTTCCCTAGGGGTGGGAAGCTCCTACAATGAGCAGTTCTTC,CASSSLGVGSSYNEQFF
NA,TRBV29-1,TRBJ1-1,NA,TGCAGCGTTGAAGATCCCAAGAACACTGAAGCTTTCTTT,CSVEDPKNTEAFF
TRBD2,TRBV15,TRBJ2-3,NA,TGTGCCACCAGCAGAGTTCTAGCGGGGGGTGATACGCAGTATTTT,CATSRVLAGGDTQYF
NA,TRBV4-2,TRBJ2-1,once,TGTGCCAGCAGCCATGGGGGCCTTACTTACAATGAGCAGTTCTTC,CASSHGGLTYNEQFF
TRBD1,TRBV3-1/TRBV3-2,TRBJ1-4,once,TGTGCCAGCAGCCAGGTACAGGGGCCTAATGAAAAACTGTTTTTT,CASSQVQGPNEKLFF
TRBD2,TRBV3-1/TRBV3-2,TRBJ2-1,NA,TGTGCCAGCAGCCGCAGGGGGAGCGGGGGGGCCGGGAATGAGCAGTTCTTC,CASSRRGSGGAGNEQFF
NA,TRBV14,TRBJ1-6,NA,TGTGCCAGCAGCCAAGATCCCCTGGCCAATTCACCCCTCCACTTT,CASSQDPLANSPLHF
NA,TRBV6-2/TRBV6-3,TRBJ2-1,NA,TGTGCCAGCAGTGGTGCAGGGGAGAATGAGCAGTTCTTC,CASSGAGENEQFF
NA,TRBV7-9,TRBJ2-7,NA,TGTGCCAGCAGCTTAGGCATGGCCAGGGACGAGCAGTACTTC,CASSLGMARDEQYF
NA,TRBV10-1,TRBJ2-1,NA,TGCGCCAGCTCGAAGCCGGGGATTAACAATGAGCAGTTCTTC,CASSKPGINNEQFF
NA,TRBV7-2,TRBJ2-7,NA,TGTGCCAGCAGCCCCCCGGGACAACCCTACGAGCAGTACTTC,CASSPPGQPYEQYF
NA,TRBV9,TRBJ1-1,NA,TGTGCCAGCAGCTACGAACAGGGTGACTCATCTGAAGCTTTCTTT,CASSYEQGDSSEAFF
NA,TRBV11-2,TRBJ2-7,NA,TGTGCCAGCAGCTTAGATGGTGGGGCCCCAACCTACGAGCAGTACTTC,CASSLDGGAPTYEQYF
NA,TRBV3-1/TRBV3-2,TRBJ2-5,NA,TGTGCCAGCAGTCAAGATCTGTCGGAAGAGACCCAGTACTTC,CASSQDLSEETQYF
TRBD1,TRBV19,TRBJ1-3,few,TGTGCCAGTAGCCGCACAGGGGTTTCAGGAAACACCATATATTTT,CASSRTGVSGNTIYF
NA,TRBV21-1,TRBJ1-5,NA,TGTGCCAGCAGCAAAAAGAGGAGGCGTCAGGACAGGGGGAAAGATCATAGCAATCAGCCCCAGCATTTT,CASSKKRRRQDRGKDHSNQPQHF
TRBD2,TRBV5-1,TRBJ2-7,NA,TGCGCCAGCAGCTTCTCTAGCGGGACCGCCTACGAGCAGTACTTC,CASSFSSGTAYEQYF
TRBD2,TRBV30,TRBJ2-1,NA,TGTGCCTGGAGAAGGGCTAGCGGGGTCAACAATGAGCAGTTCTTC,CAWRRASGVNNEQFF
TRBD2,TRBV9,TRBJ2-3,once,TGTGCCAGCAGCGTGCCTAGCGGGGGTCCAGATACGCAGTATTTT,CASSVPSGGPDTQYF
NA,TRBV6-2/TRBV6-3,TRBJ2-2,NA,TGTGCCAGCAGTTACCCCAACGGGGAGCTGTTTTTT,CASSYPNGELFF
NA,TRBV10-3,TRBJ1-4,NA,TGTGCCAGCAAGGCCGGGGTATTTAATGAAAAACTGTTTTTT,CASKAGVFNEKLFF
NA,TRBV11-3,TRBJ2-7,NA,TGTGCCAGCAGCTTAGATTCGGGACTCCGTTCCGTGCAGTACTTC,CASSLDSGLRSVQYF
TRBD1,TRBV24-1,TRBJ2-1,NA,TGTGCCACCAGTGATTCAAGGGGGCCCAACTACAATGAGCAGTTCTTC,CATSDSRGPNYNEQFF
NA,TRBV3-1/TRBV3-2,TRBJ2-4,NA,TGTGCCAGCAGCCCCTCATGGGCAGGCCTAGCCAAAAACATTCAGTACTTC,CASSPSWAGLAKNIQYF
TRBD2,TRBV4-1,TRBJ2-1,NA,TGCGCCAGCAGCCACCCCGGACTAGCGGGGGCAGGTGAGCAGTTCTTC,CASSHPGLAGAGEQFF
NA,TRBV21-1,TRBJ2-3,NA,TGTGCCAGCAGCCGTGGGACAAAGGCGGCAGATACGCAGTATTTT,CASSRGTKAADTQYF
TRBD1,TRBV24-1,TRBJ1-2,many,TGTGCCACCAGTGAGACCAGGACAGGGGGCGGCTATGGCTACACCTTC,CATSETRTGGGYGYTF
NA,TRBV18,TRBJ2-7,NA,TGTGCCAGCTCACGCGACTACGTCTCCTACGAGCAGTACTTC,CASSRDYVSYEQYF
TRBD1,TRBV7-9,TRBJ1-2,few,TGTGCCAGCAGCTCGGGACAGGTCTACAGTAGCTACACCTTC,CASSSGQVYSSYTF
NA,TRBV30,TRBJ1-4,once,TGTGCCTGGAGTGCGGTTATGGGGCGTGGTGAAAAACTGTTTTTT,CAWSAVMGRGEKLFF
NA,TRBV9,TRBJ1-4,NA,TGTGCCAGCAGCGTTGGAGGGGCTAATGAAAAACTGTTTTTT,CASSVGGANEKLFF
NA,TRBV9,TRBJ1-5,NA,TGTGCCAGCAGCGTAGGTCCCGGAGAGCCCCAGCATTTT,CASSVGPGEPQHF
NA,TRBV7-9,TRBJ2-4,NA,TGTGCCAGCAGCCTTAGGGGGTCAAGCGTCAAAAACATTCAGTACTTC,CASSLRGSSVKNIQYF
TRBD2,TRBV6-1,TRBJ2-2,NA,TGTGCCAGCAGTGAATACGGACTAGCGGGGGCCGCGAACACCGGGGAGCTGTTTTTT,CASSEYGLAGAANTGELFF
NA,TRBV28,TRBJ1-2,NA,TGTGCCAGCAGTTCGACCGGGACACATAACTATGGCTACACCTTC,CASSSTGTHNYGYTF
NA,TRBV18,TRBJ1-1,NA,TGTGCCAGCTCACCACCGTCGAGACCGGGGGTGACTGAAGCTTTCTTT,CASSPPSRPGVTEAFF
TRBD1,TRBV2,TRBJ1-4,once,TGTGCCAGCAGGGGACAGGGCCAAACTAATGAAAAACTGTTTTTT,CASRGQGQTNEKLFF
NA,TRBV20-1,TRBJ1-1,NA,TGCAGTGGACAGCTGAACACTGAAGCTTTCTTT,CSGQLNTEAFF